This T cell receptor beta chain was recovered during a study of human T cells and chemical hapten exposure. About the research overall: Each patch test put 0.01% DPC on the upper back, and results were read at 6 days. Whole-study findings and limits: As patch test score rose, PT1 expanded TCR counts tended to rise as well. There was alopecia in the donors, so their immune response may differ from that of healthy people.

The sample's time point: pre-sensitization, week 0. Stated treatment: therapeutic diphenylcyclopropenone sensitization with weekly scalp DPC. A remark on this clonotype: Antigen: not known.

As handled by the study authors: Between 23,224 and 690,600 TCRs appeared in each sample, and the median stood at 95,638. TCRdb independently ran MiXCR on the RACE reads; one entry per CDR3 protein. TCRdb, not the original authors, processed these V and J calls. Of 200,000 to 300,000 distinct CDR3 sequences in the sample, about 8.1% are singletons; the top ten hold around 2.5%. V was trimmed by 4 bases and J by 4 bases, leaving 10 bases between them. From germline, CDR1 is SGHTA and CDR2 FQGTGA. The CDR3 loop spans 13 amino acids. The sequencing used whole blood, collected in connection with sensitization to the hapten diphenylcyclopropenone (DPC). The V call is TRBV7-3, the J call TRBJ2-5, with D perhaps matching TRBD2 (6 bases). The sequence derives from a woman between 40 and 55 years old with alopecia areata. Some clones in this sample may be carry-over from other donors' samples. The CDR3, as DNA: TGTGCCAGCAGCTCGGGAGTAGGAGAGACCCAGTACTTC. As protein: CASSSGVGETQYF.